The 17 T cell receptor beta chains below all came from one sample that was sequenced in a study of PD-L1 blockade in urothelial cancer. TCRdb's copy holds only in-frame clones and misses some; the assay was immunoSEQ multiplex PCR. The table has 27,000 or so clones, around 84% seen once. The sample here was PBMCs, taken around atezolizumab (anti-PD-L1) treatment. The receptor set was obtained from a man between 50 and 59 years old with urothelial cancer.

This rearrangement joins TRBV18 to TRBJ2-1, with 14 bases that match TRBD2. Germline trimming cut 2 bases from V and 9 bases from J; bases unmatched to any gene: 3. CDR1 and CDR2 (germline): KGHSH, LQKENI. The CDR3 runs to 15 residues. The CDR3 DNA is TGTGCCAGCTCACCAGGGGGACTAGCGGGGGCTGAGCAGTTCTTC. Translating it yields CASSPGGLAGAEQFF.

V and J are TRBV29-1 and TRBJ2-3; weak D call: TRBD1 (6 bases). This CDR3 spans 13 amino acids. The germline V and J ends were trimmed by 7 bases and 3 bases, with 14 bases remaining between them. Germline CDR1 and CDR2: SQVTM and ANQGSEA. CDR3 residues: CSGDTKLTDTQYF. In nucleotides, the CDR3 is TGCAGCGGGGACACCAAGCTTACAGATACGCAGTATTTT.

This chain connects TRBV21-1 to TRBJ1-5; TRBD1, as called in the table, went unchecked against the DNA. TRBV21-1 is a listed pseudogene. This CDR3 comprises 16 residues. DNA for the CDR3: TGTGCCAGCAGCAAACACAGGGTTAATAGCAATCAGCCCCAGCATTTT. This codes for CASSKHRVNSNQPQHF.

This clone was picked up one time. This chain links TRBV7-9 with TRBJ2-7, with D unclear. Germline lookup yields CDR1 SEHNR and CDR2 FQNEAQ (reference sequence). This CDR3 is built from 14 residues. The V end lost 5 bases, the J end lost 1 base, and 12 bases lay between the germline ends. CDR3 DNA: TGTGCCAGCAGCCCATTACTATCTTCCTACGAGCAGTACTTC. Protein product: CASSPLLSSYEQYF.

The chain joins TRBV11-3 to TRBJ1-1; 8 bases match TRBD1. Germline CDR1 is SGHNT and CDR2 is YENEEA. Losses at the gene ends were 5 bases for V and 6 bases for J; bases not matched to a gene: 5. This CDR3 is built from 13 residues. CDR3 sequence (DNA): TGTGCCAGCAGCCAGCAGGGGGCAGCTGAAGCTTTCTTT. Its protein product is CASSQQGAAEAFF.

This chain connects TRBV2 to TRBJ2-5, with D perhaps TRBD2 (6 bases). The CDR3 spans 14 residues. With 5 bases removed from V and 4 bases from J, the gap between germline ends came to 14 bases. The germline V gene encodes CDR1 SNHLY and CDR2 FYNNEI. The CDR3 region has the DNA TGTGCCAGCAGTACTTTCGGGGGTAGAGAGACCCAGTACTTC. Encoded protein: CASSTFGGRETQYF.

The rearrangement uses TRBV4-1 and TRBJ2-3; 10 bases align to TRBD2. The CDR3 extends over 17 amino acids. CDR1 and CDR2 (germline): MGHRA, YSYEKL. Germline trimming cut 0 bases from V and 5 bases from J; bases unmatched to any gene: 8. This CDR3 reads CASSQESSGGLRDTQYF. CDR3 DNA: TGCGCCAGCAGCCAAGAGAGTAGCGGGGGGCTAAGAGATACGCAGTATTTT.

For the CDR3, the DNA is TGTGCCAGCAGCTTAGCGGGAAGCGACACTGAAGCTTTCTTT. Its protein product is CASSLAGSDTEAFF. The chain recombines TRBV11-3 with TRBJ1-1, with D hard to call. Germline loops: CDR1 SGHNT, CDR2 YENEEA. V lost 1 base and J 3 bases, leaving 9 bases between the germline ends. This CDR3 spans 14 amino acids. Full variable domain (missing parts from reference TRBV11-3 and TRBJ1-1): EAGVVQSPRYKIIEKKQPVAFWCNPISGHNTLYWYLQNLGQGPELLIRYENEEAVDDSQLPKDRFSAERLKGVDSTLKIQPAELGDSAVYLCASSLAGSDTEAFFGQGTRLTVV.

The chain joins TRBV14 to TRBJ2-3; D perhaps matches TRBD1 (5 bases). CDR1 and CDR2 (germline): SGHDN, FVKESK. This CDR3 region has 16 residues. V dropped 3 bases and J dropped 1 base, with 14 bases sitting between them. The CDR3: CASSHIGDSRTDTQYF. The CDR3 DNA is TGTGCCAGCAGCCATATTGGAGACAGCCGCACAGATACGCAGTATTTT.

The J gene is TRBJ2-7, the V gene TRBV6-5, with a possible D match to TRBD2 (5 bases). Trimming shortened V by 7 bases and J by 2 bases, and 15 bases separated the two germline ends. Germline V gene sequence: CDR1 MNHEY, CDR2 SVGAGI. This CDR3 spans 14 amino acids. Written as DNA, the CDR3 is TGTGCCAGCAACCATGGGGAGAGCCCCTACGAGCAGTACTTC. Residues: CASNHGESPYEQYF.

The count of this clone is one. This chain links TRBV27 with TRBJ2-3, with D uncertain. In germline, CDR1 is MNHEY, CDR2 SMNVEV (reference sequence). With 2 bases removed from V and 0 bases from J, the gap between germline ends came to 3 bases. The CDR3 runs 13 residues. CDR3 nucleotide sequence: TGTGCCAGCAGTTTAAGCAGCACAGATACGCAGTATTTT. It codes for CASSLSSTDTQYF.

The V call is TRBV6-1, the J call TRBJ2-7, with TRBD1 identical over 11 bases. The CDR3 spans 14 residues. Per germline, CDR1 MNHNS and CDR2 SASEGT. With 3 bases clipped from V and 3 bases from J, the junction kept 1 base outside the gene matches. This CDR3 is CASSDGTGGYEQYF. DNA for the CDR3: TGTGCCAGCAGTGATGGGACAGGGGGCTACGAGCAGTACTTC.

The rearrangement uses TRBV5-4 and TRBJ1-5; tentatively, D is TRBD1 (6 bases). Trimming cost V 2 bases and J 2 bases, with 11 bases left between them. The CDR3 has 15 residues. The germline gives CDR1 SGHNT, CDR2 YYREEE (reference sequence). CDR3 bases: TGTGCCAGCAGCTTTACGGGGGGCGGCAATCAGCCCCAGCATTTT. The encoded protein is CASSFTGGGNQPQHF.

This chain links TRBV19 with TRBJ2-7; the match to TRBD1 covers 11 bases. The J segment lost 3 bases and the V segment lost 4 bases, leaving 2 bases of the junction unmatched. Germline CDR1 reads LNHDA; CDR2 reads SQIVND (reference sequence). The CDR3 consists of 14 residues. Here the CDR3 reads CASSTGTGGYEQYF. The CDR3 DNA is TGTGCCAGTAGTACCGGGACAGGGGGCTACGAGCAGTACTTC.

V usage is TRBV28 and J usage is TRBJ1-5; TRBD1 agrees at 8 bases. The CDR3 has 16 residues. Germline CDR1 and CDR2: MDHEN and SYDVKM. The V segment lost 10 bases and the J segment 4 bases; nucleotides outside the gene matches: 15. The CDR3 region has the DNA TGTGCCACCAAACAGGGGGACCCTTTCCGAAATCAGCCCCAGCATTTT. Translating it yields CATKQGDPFRNQPQHF.

The V call is TRBV27, the J call TRBJ1-4, with D possibly being TRBD1 (5 bases). Per germline, CDR1 MNHEY and CDR2 SMNVEV (reference sequence). The CDR3 length is 14 residues. V lost 6 bases and J 10 bases, leaving 18 bases between the germline ends. CDR3 in amino acids: CASRAGQEGGKLFF. For the CDR3, the DNA is TGTGCCAGCAGGGCGGGGCAGGAGGGCGGAAAACTGTTTTTT.

A note on this clone: Other DNA sequences in the sample encode the same CDR3. The chain carries TRBV11-3 and TRBJ1-3, with TRBD1 matching over 8 bases. With V trimmed by 5 bases and J by 2 bases, 5 bases remained unmatched. Looked up from germline, CDR1 is SGHNT and CDR2 is YENEEA. This CDR3 contains 15 residues. This CDR3 is CASSPGQGPGNTIYF. The DNA of the CDR3 is TGTGCCAGCAGCCCCGGACAGGGACCTGGAAACACCATATATTTT. Using reference TRBV11-3 and TRBJ1-3 for the parts outside the CDR3, the full variable domain is EAGVVQSPRYKIIEKKQPVAFWCNPISGHNTLYWYLQNLGQGPELLIRYENEEAVDDSQLPKDRFSAERLKGVDSTLKIQPAELGDSAVYLCASSPGQGPGNTIYFGEGSWLTVV.